This T cell receptor beta chain was identified in a study of cytotoxic CD8 clonotypes in ibrutinib-treated CLL. On the study more broadly: Response samples followed a median around 12 months of treatment, range 6 to 36.

Using immunoSEQ multiplex PCR, the repertoire was profiled, and TCRdb retains in-frame clones only, with some absent. The sample contains 85,000 or so clones, roughly 77% of which appear only once. The CDR3 sequence is 14 residues long. Germline V gene lookup returns CDR1 MDHEN and CDR2 SYDVKM. The V end was cut by 2 bases, the J end by 1 base, with 5 bases between. TCR beta libraries used 1.5 to 2.5 micrograms of genomic DNA from cryopreserved PBMCs. Sequencing was performed on PBMCs, taken after 12 months of ibrutinib treatment. The genes are TRBV28 and TRBJ2-2; D is possibly TRBD1 or TRBD2 (5 bases each). The sequence came from a human donor with chronic lymphocytic leukemia. This CDR3 reads CASSLGGNTGELFF. DNA for the CDR3: TGTGCCAGCAGTTTAGGGGGGAACACCGGGGAGCTGTTTTTT. Full variable domain (outside the CDR3, taken from reference TRBV28 and TRBJ2-2): DVKVTQSSRYLVKRTGEKVFLECVQDMDHENMFWYRQDPGLGLRLIYFSYDVKMKEKGDIPEGYSVSREKKERFSLILESASTNQTSMYLCASSLGGNTGELFFGEGSRLTVL.